The present T cell receptor (beta chain) was sequenced within a study of Tregs in tolerant kidney transplant recipients. At the level of the study: Sorting of CD4+CD25+CD127- cells followed 3-day belatacept mixed lymphocyte reactions, sometimes with roughly five-day graft donor restimulation. Study-wide points: Few patients were studied, so findings need validation in larger groups. This study did not directly address biological reproducibility.

Generated by immunoSEQ multiplex PCR, the TCRdb table keeps only in-frame clones and is missing some. The sample lists 2,800 or so clones; around 43% were seen once. From germline, CDR1 is MGHDK and CDR2 SYGVNS. V shed 3 bases and J shed 5 bases, with 14 bases lying between them. CDR3 length equals 15 residues. Points on this clone: The antigen is undetermined.

The sequence derives from a human donor in good health. The sequencing sample was made of Tregs from blood cultured with allogeneic cells. The chain combines TRBV25-1 with TRBJ2-1; D is unresolved. CDR3 loop: CASSDSRSGNNEQFF. CDR3 nucleotide sequence: TGTGCCAGCAGTGATTCCCGGTCTGGGAACAATGAGCAGTTCTTC.